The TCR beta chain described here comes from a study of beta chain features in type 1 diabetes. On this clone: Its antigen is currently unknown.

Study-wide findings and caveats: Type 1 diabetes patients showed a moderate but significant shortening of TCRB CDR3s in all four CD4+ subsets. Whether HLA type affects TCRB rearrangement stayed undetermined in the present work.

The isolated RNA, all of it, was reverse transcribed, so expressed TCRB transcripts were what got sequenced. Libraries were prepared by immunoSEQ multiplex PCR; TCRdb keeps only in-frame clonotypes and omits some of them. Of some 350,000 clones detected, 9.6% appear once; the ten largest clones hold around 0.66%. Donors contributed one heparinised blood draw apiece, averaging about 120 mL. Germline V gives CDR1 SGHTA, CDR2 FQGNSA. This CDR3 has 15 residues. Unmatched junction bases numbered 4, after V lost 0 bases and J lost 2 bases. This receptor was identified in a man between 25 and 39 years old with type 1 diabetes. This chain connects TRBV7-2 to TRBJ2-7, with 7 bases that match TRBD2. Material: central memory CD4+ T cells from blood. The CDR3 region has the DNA TGTGCCAGCAGCTTAGCATCTGCGGGAGCCTACGAGCAGTACTTC. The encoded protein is CASSLASAGAYEQYF. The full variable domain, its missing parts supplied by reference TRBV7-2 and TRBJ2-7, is GAGVSQSPSNKVTEKGKDVELRCDPISGHTALYWYRQSLGQGLEFLIYFQGNSAPDKSGLPSDRFSAERTGGSVSTLTIQRTQQEDSAVYLCASSLASAGAYEQYFGPGTRLTVT.